A selection of T cell receptor beta chains follows, all from one sample in a study of T cell responses to AZD1222 COVID-19 vaccine. The repertoire was sequenced with immunoSEQ multiplex PCR; TCRdb's copy has only in-frame clones and lacks some. The sample consists of 100,000 to 120,000 clones, 88% of them appearing once. The sample was peripheral blood, taken on day 0 of AZD1222 vaccination. The origin of the receptors is an adult in good health. The CDR3 runs from the conserved cysteine through the conserved F or W. Fields, in order: D gene, J gene, V gene, clone size, CDR3 DNA, CDR3 protein. A D gene is named only where the DNA matches it firmly. Expanded clones are given a class, and other clones once, few, many or no size at all.

>-|TRBJ2-2|TRBV2|-
TGTGCCAGCAGCCAAAGGTGGCGGGAGCTGTTTTTT
CASSQRWRELFF
>TRBD2|TRBJ2-1|TRBV7-3|once
TGTGCCAGCAGCTTAAAACTAGCGGGAGCCAATGAGCAGTTCTTC
CASSLKLAGANEQFF
>-|TRBJ2-2|TRBV24-1|once
TGTGCCACCAGTGATGCGGGTCCACAAAACACCGGGGAGCTGTTTTTT
CATSDAGPQNTGELFF
>-|TRBJ2-7|TRBV11-3|-
TGTGCCAGCAGCTTAGCCGCAAGCTCCTACGAGCAGTACTTC
CASSLAASSYEQYF
>TRBD2|TRBJ2-3|TRBV18|-
TGTGCCAGCTCACCACGTATAGCGGGAGGGCCAGATACGCAGTATTTT
CASSPRIAGGPDTQYF
>-|TRBJ1-5|TRBV4-1|-
TGCGCCAGCAGCCAAGGTGTGCGTAGCAATCAGCCCCAGCATTTT
CASSQGVRSNQPQHF
>-|TRBJ2-7|TRBV10-3|once
TGTGCCATCAGGGATCCACAGGGATCCTACGAGCAGTACTTC
CAIRDPQGSYEQYF
>-|TRBJ1-6|TRBV28|-
TGTGCCAGCAGTCCTCTGGGCCCTGGGTCACCCCTCCACTTT
CASSPLGPGSPLHF
>-|TRBJ2-7|TRBV18|-
TGTGCCAGCTCACCACCGTTGGGTTCGGGCGAGCAGTACTTC
CASSPPLGSGEQYF
>TRBD2|TRBJ2-1|TRBV24-1|-
TGTGCCACCAGTGATCCTGCGGGGGTTGAGCAGTTCTTC
CATSDPAGVEQFF
>TRBD1|TRBJ1-3|TRBV18|-
TGTGCCACCCCAACAGGGGTCGGAAACACCATATATTTT
CATPTGVGNTIYF